This TCR beta chain was recorded in a study of identical twins. There are 10 residues in the CDR3. TCRdb reprocessed the 5' RACE reads with MiXCR, giving one entry per CDR3 protein. The sample includes about 730,000 distinct CDR3 sequences, 21% of them seen just once. This clonotype was counted only a few times. These data are also associated with another study on T cells expressing NK-cell markers.

The specimen was PBMCs. The rearrangement uses TRBV21-1 and TRBJ2-1. TRBV21-1 is annotated as a pseudogene. The sequence was obtained from a woman aged 18 to 35 in good health. The DNA of the CDR3 is TGTGCCAGCCGCCGGGGTGAGCAGTTCTTC. As protein: CASRRGEQFF.